The entry that follows covers one T cell receptor (beta chain) sequence. This record belongs to a study of blood T cell repertoires in COVID-19. Study-wide context: Samples representing acute and convalescent COVID-19 were sourced from the United States, Italy and Spain. T cells, B-cell-depleted T cells, or PBMCs provided the cDNA or gDNA that served as material.

V was clipped by 5 bases and J by 14 bases, with 19 bases between them. CDR3 size: 13 residues. CDR1 and CDR2 from the germline V gene are SGHVS and FQNEAQ. Original data processing: Counts of nucleated cells, estimated from reference gene primer amplification, were obtained. Here immunoSEQ multiplex PCR was the method, and the copy in TCRdb shows in-frame clones only, minus some. That table is the source of V, J and clone size, and D and trimming were worked out from the DNA. The sample has roughly 200,000 clones; around 85% are singletons. The V and J genes are TRBV7-8 and TRBJ2-1; a possible D gene is TRBD2 (5 bases). Sequences were obtained from peripheral blood. The sequence was collected from a woman aged 80 or over with acute or convalescent COVID-19. CDR3 nucleotides: TGTGCCAGCAGCCCGAGGAGGACTGGCGACGAGTTCTTC. Translation: CASSPRRTGDEFF.